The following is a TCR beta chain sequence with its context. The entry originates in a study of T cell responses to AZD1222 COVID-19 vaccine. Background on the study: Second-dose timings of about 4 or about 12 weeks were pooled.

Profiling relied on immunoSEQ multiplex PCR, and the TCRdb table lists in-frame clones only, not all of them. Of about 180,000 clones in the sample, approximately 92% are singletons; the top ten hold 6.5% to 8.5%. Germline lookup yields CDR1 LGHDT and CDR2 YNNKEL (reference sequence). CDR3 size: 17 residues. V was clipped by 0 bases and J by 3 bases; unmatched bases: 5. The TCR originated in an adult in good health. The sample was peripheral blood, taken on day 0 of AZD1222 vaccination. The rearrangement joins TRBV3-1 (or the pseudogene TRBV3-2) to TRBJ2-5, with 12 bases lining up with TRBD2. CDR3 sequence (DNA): TGTGCCAGCAGCCAAGATCTAGCGGGGGGGCCCGAAGAGACCCAGTACTTC. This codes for CASSQDLAGGPEETQYF.